This entry lists 25 T cell receptor beta chains sequenced from one sample in a study of cytomegalovirus exposure and HLA in healthy donors. 60 Vbeta and 13 Jbeta primers were used in PCR. Libraries were prepared by immunoSEQ multiplex PCR; TCRdb keeps only in-frame clonotypes and omits some of them. This sample yields 95,000 to 150,000 clones, of which 83% are seen a single time; around 3.5% belongs to the top ten. Sequencing was carried out using PBMCs. The receptors come from a woman aged 40-49 years in good health and CMV-seropositive.

This rearrangement joins TRBV28 to TRBJ2-1, with unresolved D. The V end was cut by 5 bases, the J end by 1 base, with 6 bases between. This CDR3 region has 13 residues. Germline assignment: CDR1 MDHEN and CDR2 SYDVKM. CDR3 protein: CASSPQSYNEQFF. CDR3 nucleotide sequence: TGTGCCAGCAGTCCCCAGTCCTACAATGAGCAGTTCTTC. The full variable domain, rest sourced from reference TRBV28 and TRBJ2-1, is DVKVTQSSRYLVKRTGEKVFLECVQDMDHENMFWYRQDPGLGLRLIYFSYDVKMKEKGDIPEGYSVSREKKERFSLILESASTNQTSMYLCASSPQSYNEQFFGPGTRLTVL.

The chain uses TRBV14 and TRBJ2-7; D perhaps matches TRBD2 (5 bases). The CDR3 contains 16 residues. Per germline, CDR1 SGHDN and CDR2 FVKESK. The germline V and J ends were trimmed by 1 base and 3 bases, with 16 bases remaining between them. The CDR3 bases are TGTGCCAGCAGCCAAGGATCGCAGCGGTTGGACTACGAGCAGTACTTC. This encodes CASSQGSQRLDYEQYF.

The chain carries TRBV4-1 and TRBJ1-1; TRBD1 agrees at 9 bases. V was pared by 5 bases and J by 1 base, with 5 bases of the junction left unmatched. The CDR3 length is 15 residues. Germline loops: CDR1 MGHRA, CDR2 YSYEKL. The CDR3 nucleotides are TGCGCCAGCAGCTCGACAGGGGGGCGGAACACTGAAGCTTTCTTT. It yields the protein CASSSTGGRNTEAFF.

The chain uses TRBV28 and TRBJ2-7, with a possible D match to TRBD2 (5 bases). The V gene's germline CDR1 is MDHEN and CDR2 SYDVKM. V lost 4 bases and J lost 6, with 7 bases in between. The CDR3 totals 11 residues. CDR3: CASSSGSEQYF. CDR3 sequence (DNA): TGTGCCAGCAGTTCGGGGTCCGAGCAGTACTTC.

V is TRBV5-1 and J is TRBJ2-7, with 7 positions matching TRBD2. V shed 4 bases, J shed 5 bases, and the junction held 12 bases outside the gene matches. The CDR3 is 15 amino acids. The germline V gene encodes CDR1 SGHRS and CDR2 YFSETQ. CDR3 in amino acids: CASSRGEGPRHEQYF. For the CDR3, the DNA is TGCGCCAGCAGCCGCGGGGAGGGCCCTCGCCACGAGCAGTACTTC.

The chain has TRBV27 and TRBJ2-1, with 8 bases identical to TRBD2. The CDR3 extends over 13 amino acids. Germline V CDR1 and CDR2: MNHEY, SMNVEV (reference sequence). V lost 4 bases, J lost 6 bases, and 2 bases stayed unmatched. CDR3 loop: CASSYGRGNEQFF. CDR3 nucleotides: TGTGCCAGCAGTTACGGGAGGGGCAATGAGCAGTTCTTC.

This chain connects TRBV6-5 to TRBJ2-7; 7 bases are shared with TRBD2. Trimming at V came to 4 bases and at J to 7 bases, leaving 16 bases not matched to a gene. Germline-derived CDR1 and CDR2 are MNHEY and SVGAGI. The length of the CDR3 is 16 residues. Here the CDR3 reads CASSLTSSSPPREQYF. The CDR3 DNA sequence: TGTGCCAGCAGTTTGACTAGCAGCTCGCCTCCTCGGGAGCAGTACTTC.

CDR3 region: CASSSQAGSPYEQYF. CDR3 nucleotides: TGTGCCAGCTCATCGCAGGCCGGCAGCCCGTACGAGCAGTACTTC. The V and J genes are TRBV18 and TRBJ2-7; no firm D call. Trimming cost V 5 bases and J 4 bases, with 18 bases left between them. Germline assignment: CDR1 KGHSH and CDR2 LQKENI. This CDR3 contains 15 residues.

In this sample, this clone turned up a few times. This chain's CDR3 is CAWRPKGSPNQPQHF. The CDR3 DNA sequence: TGTGCCTGGAGGCCCAAGGGGTCCCCCAATCAGCCCCAGCATTTT. The chain joins TRBV30 to TRBJ1-5, with TRBD1 as a possible D gene (5 bases). Trimming removed 3 bases at V and 3 bases at J, with 15 bases between. Germline CDR1 and CDR2: GTSNPN and SVGIG (reference sequence). This CDR3 is built from 15 residues.

There are a few counts of this clone. V usage is TRBV2 and J usage is TRBJ2-1; possible D gene TRBD2, 6 bases. Deletions cut 4 bases from V and 4 bases from J, with 8 bases between. This CDR3 is built from 13 residues. The germline V gene has CDR1 SNHLY and CDR2 FYNNEI. Here the CDR3 reads CASSGSGYNEQFF. In DNA form, the CDR3 reads TGTGCCAGCAGTGGTAGCGGTTACAATGAGCAGTTCTTC. Using reference TRBV2 and TRBJ2-1 for the parts outside the CDR3, the full variable domain is EPEVTQTPSHQVTQMGQEVILRCVPISNHLYFYWYRQILGQKVEFLVSFYNNEISEKSEIFDDQFSVERPDGSNFTLKIRSTKLEDSAMYFCASSGSGYNEQFFGPGTRLTVL.

This chain connects TRBV23-1 to TRBJ2-2, with TRBD2 matching over 7 bases. TRBV23-1 carries the ORF label, with uncertain function. This CDR3 has 18 amino acids. J gave up 0 bases and V 7 bases, and 14 bases lay outside the gene matches. CDR3 bases: TGCGCCAGCATCCAACTCCGGGACTACCACACGAACACCGGGGAGCTGTTTTTT. It yields the protein CASIQLRDYHTNTGELFF.

The rearrangement links TRBV28 to TRBJ2-1; 12 nucleotides line up with TRBD1. The ends lost 4 bases at V and 8 bases at J; junction bases unmatched: 6. The CDR3 covers 15 residues. In germline, CDR1 is MDHEN, CDR2 SYDVKM. This CDR3 reads CASSSTGTGGDEQFF. CDR3 DNA: TGTGCCAGCAGTTCTACCGGGACAGGGGGCGATGAGCAGTTCTTC.

In this sample, this clone turned up a few times. The chain has TRBV30 and TRBJ2-5; TRBD2 matches at 11 bases. V was clipped by 2 bases and J by 3 bases; unmatched bases: 5. Looked up from germline, CDR1 is GTSNPN and CDR2 is SVGIG (reference sequence). The CDR3 is 15 residues long. The CDR3 protein is CAWSTGLADKETQYF. DNA of the CDR3: TGTGCCTGGAGTACGGGACTAGCGGATAAAGAGACCCAGTACTTC.

This clone was seen more than once but under ten times. The V gene is TRBV6-5, the J gene TRBJ2-7; D may be TRBD2 (6 bases). The CDR3 is 14 residues long. The ends were cut back, 5 bases at V and 4 bases at J, with 15 bases in the middle. Germline CDR1 MNHEY, CDR2 SVGAGI. CDR3 in DNA: TGTGCCAGCAGTCGAACCGGACTACCTTACGAGCAGTACTTC. This gives the protein CASSRTGLPYEQYF.

This chain links TRBV5-1 with TRBJ2-5; tentatively, D is TRBD2 (6 bases). This CDR3 spans 15 amino acids. Trimming stripped 4 bases from V and 2 bases from J, with 15 bases between. Germline V gene sequence: CDR1 SGHRS, CDR2 YFSETQ. CDR3 loop: CASSPEGLPQETQYF. The CDR3 bases are TGCGCCAGCAGCCCGGAGGGACTCCCGCAAGAGACCCAGTACTTC.

The chain links TRBV10-3 to TRBJ2-7; the D is unclear. This CDR3 contains 12 residues. CDR1 and CDR2 from the germline V gene are ENHRY and SYGVKD. Trimming took off 5 bases at V and 2 bases at J, with 7 bases between the two ends. The DNA of the CDR3 is TGTGCCATCAGTAGAGAACCCTACGAGCAGTACTTC. As protein: CAISREPYEQYF.

The chain has TRBV28 and TRBJ2-3; 9 bases are a match to TRBD2. J lost 4 bases, V lost 3 bases, and 5 bases had no gene match. CDR1 and CDR2 from the germline V gene are MDHEN and SYDVKM. The CDR3 spans 15 residues. The CDR3 DNA reads TGTGCCAGCAGTTTGGGCGGGAGGGCCGCAGATACGCAGTATTTT. This translates into CASSLGGRAADTQYF. The full variable domain, completed using reference TRBV28 and TRBJ2-3, is DVKVTQSSRYLVKRTGEKVFLECVQDMDHENMFWYRQDPGLGLRLIYFSYDVKMKEKGDIPEGYSVSREKKERFSLILESASTNQTSMYLCASSLGGRAADTQYFGPGTRLTVL.

The chain carries TRBV28 and TRBJ1-4, with TRBD1 matching over 8 bases. Germline CDR1 reads MDHEN; CDR2 reads SYDVKM. The CDR3 is 13 residues long. The ends lost 5 bases at V and 8 bases at J; junction bases unmatched: 4. This chain's CDR3 is CASSPRTGEKLFF. The DNA for the CDR3 is TGTGCCAGCAGTCCAAGGACAGGGGAAAAACTGTTTTTT.

The chain has TRBV13 and TRBJ2-7; 10 positions agree with TRBD2. CDR1 is PRHDT, CDR2 FYEKMQ, per germline (reference sequence). The CDR3 spans 15 residues. V trimming: 5 bases; J trimming: 2 bases; junction bases outside the gene matches: 6. The chain's CDR3 is CASSAGLAATYEQYF. For the CDR3, the DNA is TGTGCCAGCAGCGCCGGACTAGCGGCCACCTACGAGCAGTACTTC. Based on the CDR3 plus reference TRBV13 and TRBJ2-7, the full variable domain is AAGVIQSPRHLIKEKRETATLKCYPIPRHDTVYWYQQGPGQDPQFLISFYEKMQSDKGSIPDRFSAQQFSDYHSELNMSSLELGDSALYFCASSAGLAATYEQYFGPGTRLTVT.

Note on this clone: Since the CDR3 does not end with the conserved phenylalanine or tryptophan, this likely comes from a read error. The genes are TRBV13 and TRBJ2-7; D ambiguous. The V end was cut by 4 bases, the J end by 3 bases, with 7 bases between. Germline V gene data show CDR1 as PRHDT and CDR2 as FYEKMQ (reference sequence). The CDR3 has 12 amino acids. The CDR3 here is CASSSVHYEQYL. The CDR3 nucleotides are TGTGCCAGCAGCTCGGTGCACTACGAGCAGTACCTC.

Here the CDR3 reads CASRRGGPNYGYTF. CDR3 DNA: TGTGCCAGCAGGCGGGGAGGACCTAACTATGGCTACACCTTC. The V gene is TRBV28, the J gene TRBJ1-2; D is unclear. The germline V gene has CDR1 MDHEN and CDR2 SYDVKM. CDR3 length equals 14 residues. Trimming took off 6 bases at V and 0 bases at J, with 11 bases between the two ends.

V gene TRBV10-3 combines with J gene TRBJ1-2, with 10 bases aligning to TRBD1. CDR3 length: 16 amino acids. CDR1 and CDR2 (germline): ENHRY, SYGVKD. V was pared by 6 bases and J by 2 bases, with 9 bases of the junction left unmatched. The CDR3 sequence: CAISRDRGFLNYGYTF. The CDR3 DNA follows: TGTGCCATCAGCCGGGACAGGGGCTTTCTAAACTATGGCTACACCTTC.

The chain links TRBV28 to TRBJ2-7; 8 nucleotides line up with TRBD2. With V trimmed by 5 bases and J by 6 bases, 6 bases remained unmatched. CDR1 is MDHEN and CDR2 is SYDVKM in the germline V gene. The CDR3 runs to 13 residues. CDR3 DNA: TGTGCCAGCAGTCCGCCAGCGGGAGTCGAGCAGTACTTC. This translates into CASSPPAGVEQYF.

This chain uses TRBV18 with TRBJ1-1, with D possibly matching TRBD1 (5 bases). Trimming left V 3 bases short and J 0 bases short, with 17 bases between. Germline V gene lookup returns CDR1 KGHSH and CDR2 LQKENI. The CDR3 runs 17 residues. CDR3 loop: CASSPVWGDPLNTEAFF. In nucleotides, the CDR3 is TGTGCCAGCTCACCCGTGTGGGGGGACCCACTGAACACTGAAGCTTTCTTT.

This clone was detected only once. J is TRBJ1-5 and V is TRBV4-1; perhaps TRBD1 as D (6 bases). Germline-derived CDR1 and CDR2 are MGHRA and YSYEKL. Between the trimmed V and J ends, which lost 4 bases and 2 bases, there was a span of 9 bases. The CDR3 sequence is 14 residues long. DNA of the CDR3: TGCGCCAGCAGCCGTCCAGGGGGCAATCAGCCCCAGCATTTT. The encoded protein is CASSRPGGNQPQHF.